The 25 T cell receptor beta chains presented below share a single source sample, sequenced in a study of OX40 agonist ivuxolimab in advanced cancers. Library preparation was by the immunoSEQ multiplex PCR assay. TCRdb carries this immuneACCESS record with in-frame sequences only. Its versions omit some clonotypes, under half of them owing to an unresolved V gene in the studies checked, with the rest unexplained. The sample table lists approximately 66,000 clones, about 88% of them with a count of one. Together, the top ten hold approximately 1.1% of the sample. Source: CD4+ or CD8+ T cells sorted from blood, taken in a trial of the OX40 agonist ivuxolimab. The receptors shown here come from an adult with an advanced solid tumor such as melanoma, head and neck, liver or kidney cancer.

Here the CDR3 reads CASSLVVGELFF. As DNA, the CDR3 is TGTGCCAGCAGCTTAGTTGTCGGGGAGCTGTTTTTT. This rearrangement joins TRBV11-1 to TRBJ2-2; D call uncertain. The V gene's germline CDR1 is SGHAT and CDR2 FQDESV (reference sequence). This CDR3 is 12 amino acids long. V gave up 1 base and J gave up 7 bases, with 4 bases separating them.

The chain is built from TRBV6-1 and TRBJ1-2, with 10 bases identical to TRBD1. This CDR3 is built from 14 residues. V lost 4 bases to trimming and J lost 8 bases; unmatched junction nucleotides: 7. Per the germline V gene, CDR1 is MNHNS and CDR2 is SASEGT. The DNA of the CDR3 is TGTGCCAGCAGTGGAAACGGACAGGGGGAAGGCTACACCTTC. This codes for CASSGNGQGEGYTF.

The rearrangement links TRBV4-1 to TRBJ2-3; D is possibly TRBD1 (6 bases). CDR3 size: 14 residues. The V gene's germline CDR1 is MGHRA and CDR2 YSYEKL. V was clipped by 4 bases and J by 1 base, with 9 bases between them. The CDR3 here is CASSPRTGTDTQYF. In DNA form, the CDR3 reads TGCGCCAGCAGCCCCCGGACAGGCACAGATACGCAGTATTTT.

The chain has TRBV4-1 and TRBJ2-5, with D perhaps being TRBD1 or TRBD2 (6 bases each). Per germline, CDR1 MGHRA and CDR2 YSYEKL. Trimming removed 4 bases from V and 3 bases from J, with 24 bases in between. The CDR3 contains 18 residues. The CDR3 spells CASSRLMGGDLVEETQYF. In nucleotides, the CDR3 is TGCGCCAGCAGCCGTCTCATGGGGGGCGATCTTGTGGAAGAGACCCAGTACTTC.

This clone has more than one count but fewer than ten. The CDR3 DNA is TGTGCCAGCAGCAGGGCCGGGGGGCCCCAGCATTTT. Its translation is CASSRAGGPQHF. This chain links TRBV6-1 with TRBJ1-5; possible D gene TRBD1, 5 bases. Germline lookup yields CDR1 MNHNS and CDR2 SASEGT. V shed 6 bases and J shed 9 bases, with 12 bases lying between them. CDR3 length: 12 amino acids.

The rearrangement joins TRBV5-6 to TRBJ1-2; a weak D match, TRBD1 (5 bases). The CDR3 is 13 residues long. Germline V gene lookup returns CDR1 SGHDT and CDR2 YYEEEE. With 2 bases removed from V and 7 bases from J, the gap between germline ends came to 12 bases. CDR3 protein: CASSFSRAVGYTF. In nucleotides, the CDR3 is TGTGCCAGCAGCTTTTCCAGGGCCGTTGGCTACACCTTC.

The chain uses TRBV10-3 and TRBJ1-1; a possible D gene is TRBD1 (5 bases). Germline CDR1 ENHRY, CDR2 SYGVKD. V shed 9 bases and J shed 0 bases, with 8 bases lying between them. The CDR3 sequence is 12 residues long. This CDR3 reads CAISGMNTEAFF. For the CDR3, the DNA is TGTGCCATATCAGGGATGAACACTGAAGCTTTCTTT.

V usage is TRBV5-4 and J usage is TRBJ2-2, with 15 bases aligning to TRBD2. Germline V gene lookup returns CDR1 SGHNT and CDR2 YYREEE (reference sequence). The CDR3 runs to 18 residues. V shed 5 bases and J 2 bases; nucleotides not matched to a gene: 7. CDR3 in DNA: TGTGCCAGCAGAGCACCGGGACTAGCGGGGGGAAACACCGGGGAGCTGTTTTTT. The encoded protein is CASRAPGLAGGNTGELFF.

V is TRBV2 and J is TRBJ2-5, with D perhaps TRBD2 (5 bases). CDR3 length equals 15 residues. Deletions cut 4 bases from V and 7 bases from J, with 19 bases between. CDR1 and CDR2 from the germline V gene are SNHLY and FYNNEI. CDR3 DNA sequence: TGTGCCAGCAGTGGTCAAGGTTTGGGAGCCGTGACCCAGTACTTC. Amino acids: CASSGQGLGAVTQYF.

The chain has TRBV11-2 and TRBJ2-7; weak D call: TRBD2 (6 bases). Between the trimmed V and J ends, which lost 5 bases and 2 bases, there was a span of 13 bases. The germline V gene has CDR1 SGHAT and CDR2 FQNNGV. The CDR3 runs to 14 residues. CDR3 in amino acids: CASSPRRDTYEQYF. The CDR3 nucleotides are TGTGCCAGCAGCCCCCGGAGGGATACCTACGAGCAGTACTTC.

The chain combines TRBV9 with TRBJ1-1; D is uncertain. Germline CDR1 is SGDLS and CDR2 is YYNGEE. The CDR3 consists of 14 residues. Trimming removed 0 bases from V and 0 bases from J, with 6 bases in between. For the CDR3, the DNA is TGTGCCAGCAGCGTAGCGCCATTGAACACTGAAGCTTTCTTT. It encodes CASSVAPLNTEAFF.

The CDR3 loop is CASMAGALIYGYTF. The CDR3 DNA follows: TGTGCCAGCATGGCCGGGGCCCTAATTTATGGCTACACCTTC. The rearrangement joins TRBV6-1 to TRBJ1-2, with D perhaps TRBD1 (5 bases). Per the germline V gene, CDR1 is MNHNS and CDR2 is SASEGT. The CDR3 spans 14 residues. The V gene lost 7 bases and the J gene lost 5 bases, with 17 bases spanning the gap.

The genes are TRBV4-1 and TRBJ1-4; D may be TRBD1 (6 bases). From germline, CDR1 is MGHRA and CDR2 YSYEKL. V was cut by 5 bases and J by 0 bases, with 13 bases left in between. This CDR3 comprises 16 residues. This CDR3 is CASSNRVQTTNEKLFF. The CDR3 nucleotides read TGCGCCAGCAGCAACAGGGTCCAAACAACTAATGAAAAACTGTTTTTT.

V is TRBV5-1 and J is TRBJ1-6, with D possibly being TRBD1 (5 bases). V was clipped by 5 bases and J by 6 bases, with 12 bases between them. The CDR3 consists of 14 residues. In germline, CDR1 is SGHRS, CDR2 YFSETQ. In DNA form, the CDR3 reads TGCGCCAGCAGTCCTGGACAAATTAATTCACCCCTCCACTTT. Its translation is CASSPGQINSPLHF.

The V and J genes are TRBV19 and TRBJ2-1, with a tentative D call TRBD2 (7 bases). The CDR3 is made up of 16 amino acids. Trimming cost V 7 bases and J 7 bases, with 23 bases left between them. Germline CDR1 and CDR2: LNHDA and SQIVND (reference sequence). CDR3 amino acids: CASMDSGAGAYNEQFF. In DNA, the CDR3 is TGTGCCAGTATGGACTCGGGGGCGGGGGCTTATAATGAGCAGTTCTTC.

The chain links TRBV7-6 to TRBJ2-4, with D hard to call. Trimming removed 7 bases from V and 1 base from J, with 14 bases in between. Germline V gives CDR1 SGHVS, CDR2 FNYEAQ. The CDR3 has 15 amino acids. The CDR3 DNA sequence: TGTGCCAGCAATATGGGAAGGGTGGCCAAAAACATTCAGTACTTC. Amino acid sequence: CASNMGRVAKNIQYF.

The rearrangement links TRBV7-9 to TRBJ1-1, with no clear D. Germline V gene sequence: CDR1 SEHNR, CDR2 FQNEAQ (reference sequence). With 2 bases removed from V and 5 bases from J, the gap between germline ends came to 12 bases. This CDR3 has 14 amino acids. CDR3 in amino acids: CASSLSVRRTEAFF. CDR3 nucleotide sequence: TGTGCCAGCAGCTTATCGGTGCGGAGGACTGAAGCTTTCTTT.

The CDR3: CASSQGPNTDTQYF. DNA of the CDR3: TGTGCCAGCAGCCAAGGACCAAACACAGATACGCAGTATTTT. V usage is TRBV4-2 and J usage is TRBJ2-3; D is ambiguous. Germline lookup yields CDR1 LGHNA and CDR2 YNFKEQ. CDR3 length equals 14 residues. Deletions cut 1 base from V and 2 bases from J, with 7 bases between.

The chain has TRBV5-1 and TRBJ1-2; D gene unclear. The V end lost 0 bases, the J end lost 8 bases, and 11 bases lay between the germline ends. CDR1 SGHRS and CDR2 YFSETQ come from the germline V gene. The CDR3 loop spans 13 amino acids. The CDR3 bases are TGCGCCAGCAGCTTGGCCCCAGGTCACGGCTACACCTTC. Amino acids: CASSLAPGHGYTF.

This clone was seen a few times. The V gene is TRBV30, the J gene TRBJ2-7; 11 nucleotides line up with TRBD1. Trimming removed 3 bases from V and 8 bases from J; junction bases left unmatched: 9. This CDR3 region has 14 residues. Germline V gene lookup returns CDR1 GTSNPN and CDR2 SVGIG (reference sequence). CDR3 protein: CAWRAGTGGTQQYF. The CDR3 region has the DNA TGTGCCTGGAGGGCCGGGACAGGGGGAACCCAGCAGTACTTC.

This rearrangement joins TRBV19 to TRBJ2-1, with 12 bases matching TRBD1. Trimming at V came to 5 bases and at J to 7 bases, leaving 9 bases not matched to a gene. CDR1 and CDR2 (germline): LNHDA, SQIVND (reference sequence). This CDR3 is built from 16 residues. CDR3 protein: CASSPQGQGASNEQFF. In DNA, the CDR3 is TGTGCCAGTAGTCCCCAGGGACAGGGGGCATCAAATGAGCAGTTCTTC.

The J gene is TRBJ2-5, the V gene TRBV19; 7 bases map to TRBD1. J was trimmed by 5 bases and V by 5 bases; bases with no gene match: 14. In germline, CDR1 is LNHDA, CDR2 SQIVND (reference sequence). This CDR3 region has 16 residues. CDR3 bases: TGTGCCAGTAGTCTGTTAGGGACAGCCGAGTGGGAGACCCAGTACTTC. It yields the protein CASSLLGTAEWETQYF.

This chain links TRBV7-6 with TRBJ2-5; 16 positions match TRBD2. Germline CDR1 reads SGHVS; CDR2 reads FNYEAQ. V shed 5 bases, J shed 5 bases, and the junction held 2 bases outside the gene matches. The CDR3 sequence is 15 residues long. The CDR3 loop is CASSQGLAGGETQYF. The CDR3 DNA follows: TGTGCCAGCAGCCAGGGACTAGCGGGGGGGGAGACCCAGTACTTC.

V and J are TRBV18 and TRBJ2-5, with D possibly being TRBD1 (5 bases). The V gene lost 6 bases and the J gene lost 1 base, with 15 bases spanning the gap. The CDR3 covers 15 residues. Looked up from germline, CDR1 is KGHSH and CDR2 is LQKENI. The CDR3 loop is CASSSFTGVQETQYF. In DNA, the CDR3 is TGTGCCAGCTCGTCCTTCACAGGAGTCCAAGAGACCCAGTACTTC.

The genes are TRBV5-1 and TRBJ1-1; D gene unclear. V gave up 0 bases and J gave up 5 bases, with 11 bases separating them. Germline values: CDR1 SGHRS, CDR2 YFSETQ. This CDR3 is built from 14 residues. CDR3 protein: CASSLGGLGTEAFF. The DNA of the CDR3 is TGCGCCAGCAGCTTGGGCGGCCTAGGGACTGAAGCTTTCTTT.